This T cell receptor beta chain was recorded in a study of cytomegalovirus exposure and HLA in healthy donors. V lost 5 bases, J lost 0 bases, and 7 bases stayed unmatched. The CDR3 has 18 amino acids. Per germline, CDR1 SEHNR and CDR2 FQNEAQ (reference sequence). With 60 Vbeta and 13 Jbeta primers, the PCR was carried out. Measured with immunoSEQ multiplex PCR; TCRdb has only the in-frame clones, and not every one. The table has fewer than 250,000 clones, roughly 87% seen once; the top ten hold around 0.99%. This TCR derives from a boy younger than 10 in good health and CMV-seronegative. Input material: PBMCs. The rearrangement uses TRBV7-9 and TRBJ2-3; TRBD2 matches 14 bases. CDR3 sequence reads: CASSRTSGGRISTDTQYF. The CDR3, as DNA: TGTGCCAGCAGCCGGACTAGCGGGGGGCGTATAAGCACAGATACGCAGTATTTT.